This record looks at one T cell receptor beta chain sequence and its context. The data belong to a study of blood T cell repertoires in COVID-19. Overall study: Collection of acute and convalescent COVID-19 samples took place in the United States, Italy and Spain. PBMCs, B-cell-depleted T cells, or T cells provided the cDNA or gDNA that made up the material.

Trimming shortened V by 6 bases and J by 0 bases, and 11 bases separated the two germline ends. This CDR3 comprises 15 residues. CDR1 and CDR2 (germline): SGHNT, YENEEA. As originally analysed: Reference gene primer amplification yielded estimated nucleated cell counts. Libraries were prepared by immunoSEQ multiplex PCR; TCRdb keeps only in-frame clonotypes and omits some of them. D and trimming come from the DNA, and the V and J calls and clone size come from that table. The repertoire holds some 25,000 clones, with over 75% as singletons. This receptor was identified in a man aged 45 to 65 with active or convalescent COVID-19. Specimen: peripheral blood. V and J are TRBV11-3 and TRBJ2-2; D is possibly TRBD2 (5 bases). DNA of the CDR3: TGTGCCAGCAGAGCAGACTATACGAACACCGGGGAGCTGTTTTTT. Translating it yields CASRADYTNTGELFF. The whole variable domain, filled in from reference TRBV11-3 and TRBJ2-2, reads EAGVVQSPRYKIIEKKQPVAFWCNPISGHNTLYWYLQNLGQGPELLIRYENEEAVDDSQLPKDRFSAERLKGVDSTLKIQPAELGDSAVYLCASRADYTNTGELFFGEGSRLTVL.